These 28 T cell receptor beta chains were sequenced from one sample in a study of long-term antiretroviral therapy in people with HIV. Survey-level immunoSEQ v3.0 assays were run. This table comes from immunoSEQ multiplex PCR, and its TCRdb copy is limited to in-frame clones, with some not included. Of around 20,000 clones listed, just under 85% were seen once; the top ten hold roughly 4.5%. The starting material was unsorted PBMCs, obtained 0.5 years after starting antiretroviral therapy. The receptors were gathered from a man aged 18 to 35 with HIV.

V gene TRBV7-9 combines with J gene TRBJ1-5; tentatively, D is TRBD1 (5 bases). Between the trimmed V and J ends, which lost 5 bases and 3 bases, there was a span of 8 bases. CDR3 length: 13 amino acids. CDR1 is SEHNR and CDR2 is FQNEAQ in the germline V gene (reference sequence). The CDR3 reads CASSGTVNQPQHF. The CDR3 DNA sequence: TGTGCCAGCAGCGGGACGGTCAATCAGCCCCAGCATTTT.

The chain carries TRBV6-1 and TRBJ1-2; maybe TRBD1 (6 bases). Germline V gives CDR1 MNHNS, CDR2 SASEGT. V lost 0 bases and J lost 5, with 19 bases in between. The CDR3 is made up of 17 amino acids. This CDR3 is CASSEALYSGGGYGYTF. CDR3 coding DNA: TGTGCCAGCAGTGAAGCGCTTTATTCGGGGGGCGGGTATGGCTACACCTTC.

The DNA for the CDR3 is TGTGCCACCTCCGAGGACGGATTCTACGAGCAGTACTTC. It encodes CATSEDGFYEQYF. The chain employs TRBV27 and TRBJ2-7; D is unclear. The CDR3 totals 13 residues. The V gene's germline CDR1 is MNHEY and CDR2 SMNVEV (reference sequence). V was shortened by 10 bases and J by 3 bases, with 16 bases between the two germline ends.

V is TRBV9 and J is TRBJ2-5; 7 bases align to TRBD2. The V and J ends lost 3 bases and 2 bases, in that order; junction bases with no gene match: 7. Per germline, CDR1 SGDLS and CDR2 YYNGEE. This CDR3 comprises 15 residues. The CDR3 DNA reads as TGTGCCAGCAGCGCCCGGGACTATCAACAAGAGACCCAGTACTTC. This sequence encodes CASSARDYQQETQYF. Complete variable domain (other parts from reference TRBV9 and TRBJ2-5): DSGVTQTPKHLITATGQRVTLRCSPRSGDLSVYWYQQSLDQGLQFLIQYYNGEERAKGNILERFSAQQFPDLHSELNLSSLELGDSALYFCASSARDYQQETQYFGPGTRLLVL.

The chain employs TRBV19 and TRBJ2-7, with 9 nucleotides matching TRBD2. Germline assignment: CDR1 LNHDA and CDR2 SQIVND (reference sequence). CDR3 length: 15 residues. Trimming removed 3 bases from V and 2 bases from J; junction bases left unmatched: 5. In nucleotides, the CDR3 is TGTGCCAGTAGTATTTCTCTAGCGGGGACCTACGAGCAGTACTTC. This sequence encodes CASSISLAGTYEQYF.

J is TRBJ2-2 and V is TRBV9; 7 bases line up with TRBD2. The germline V gene encodes CDR1 SGDLS and CDR2 YYNGEE. The V gene end was trimmed by 0 bases and the J gene end by 2 bases; junction bases not matched to a gene: 7. The CDR3 extends over 17 amino acids. The CDR3 loop is CASSVALGGSNTGELFF. The CDR3 nucleotides are TGTGCCAGCAGCGTAGCTCTGGGCGGGAGTAACACCGGGGAGCTGTTTTTT.

The chain carries TRBV30 and TRBJ2-2; TRBD1 aligns across 9 bases. The CDR3 consists of 14 residues. J was trimmed by 6 bases and V by 5 bases; bases with no gene match: 7. The germline V gene has CDR1 GTSNPN and CDR2 SVGIG (reference sequence). The CDR3 region is CAWGQGNIAGELFF. DNA of the CDR3: TGTGCCTGGGGACAGGGGAATATCGCCGGGGAGCTGTTTTTT.

The V gene is TRBV27, the J gene TRBJ2-3, with D uncertain. There are 14 residues in the CDR3. CDR1 and CDR2 from the germline V gene are MNHEY and SMNVEV (reference sequence). The V end lost 4 bases, the J end lost 6 bases, and 14 bases lay between the germline ends. CDR3 DNA: TGTGCCAGCAGTTCCCCCGAGGTAGGGGATACGCAGTATTTT. Protein product: CASSSPEVGDTQYF.

This clone appeared once. This sequence joins TRBV27 and TRBJ2-7; TRBD2 matches 7 bases. With V trimmed by 4 bases and J by 2 bases, 5 bases remained unmatched. Germline V gene data show CDR1 as MNHEY and CDR2 as SMNVEV (reference sequence). The CDR3 is 14 residues long. CDR3 in DNA: TGTGCCAGCAGTTCCAGACTAGCTCCCTACGAGCAGTACTTC. Translated, it gives CASSSRLAPYEQYF.

V gene TRBV29-1 combines with J gene TRBJ2-3; 10 nucleotides line up with TRBD2. Germline CDR1 is SQVTM and CDR2 is ANQGSEA. J was trimmed by 5 bases and V by 7 bases; bases with no gene match: 9. The CDR3 is 14 amino acids. In DNA, the CDR3 is TGCAGCGCGAGAGCGGGGGGGCTTAAAGATACGCAGTATTTT. Its translation is CSARAGGLKDTQYF.

The rearrangement links TRBV28 to TRBJ2-1; D might be TRBD1 (6 bases). Trimming shortened V by 10 bases and J by 4 bases, and 20 bases separated the two germline ends. The CDR3 sequence is 15 residues long. Germline CDR1 is MDHEN and CDR2 is SYDVKM. The CDR3 region is CATNEDRERYNEQFF. DNA for the CDR3: TGTGCCACCAACGAGGACAGAGAAAGATACAATGAGCAGTTCTTC. The full variable domain, completed using reference TRBV28 and TRBJ2-1, is DVKVTQSSRYLVKRTGEKVFLECVQDMDHENMFWYRQDPGLGLRLIYFSYDVKMKEKGDIPEGYSVSREKKERFSLILESASTNQTSMYLCATNEDRERYNEQFFGPGTRLTVL.

This chain links TRBV14 with TRBJ1-1, with TRBD1 matching 7 bases. The germline CDR1 and CDR2 sequences are SGHDN and FVKESK. The CDR3 has 19 amino acids. V gave up 1 base and J gave up 2 bases; unmatched junction bases: 16. CDR3 protein: CASSQAYRTPGGQNTEAFF. CDR3 DNA: TGTGCCAGCAGCCAAGCTTATAGGACACCAGGGGGGCAAAACACTGAAGCTTTCTTT.

This clone was counted once. The gene calls are TRBV5-1 and TRBJ2-1, with D possibly being TRBD1 or TRBD2 (7 bases each). Germline V gene sequence: CDR1 SGHRS, CDR2 YFSETQ. Trimming stripped 6 bases from V and 7 bases from J, with 11 bases between. This CDR3 has 12 amino acids. The CDR3 region is CASTQGGNEQFF. CDR3 coding DNA: TGCGCCAGCACCCAGGGGGGGAATGAGCAGTTCTTC.

The V gene is TRBV11-1, the J gene TRBJ2-1; D is unresolved. The length of the CDR3 is 13 residues. Trimming took off 4 bases at V and 5 bases at J, with 9 bases between the two ends. The germline gives CDR1 SGHAT, CDR2 FQDESV (reference sequence). CDR3 bases: TGTGCCAGCAGCTCCCGGCCGAACAATGAGCAGTTCTTC. Amino acids: CASSSRPNNEQFF.

The V and J genes are TRBV7-2 and TRBJ2-3, with D perhaps matching TRBD2 (5 bases). Germline V CDR1 and CDR2: SGHTA, FQGNSA. Trimming shortened V by 3 bases and J by 2 bases, and 9 bases separated the two germline ends. This CDR3 has 14 residues. The CDR3 loop reads CASSLRALTDTQYF. CDR3 in DNA: TGTGCCAGCAGCTTGAGGGCACTCACAGATACGCAGTATTTT.

V gene TRBV28 combines with J gene TRBJ2-7; 9 bases fit TRBD2. J was trimmed by 4 bases and V by 3 bases; bases with no gene match: 7. From germline, CDR1 is MDHEN and CDR2 SYDVKM. The CDR3 is 15 residues long. The CDR3 sequence is CASSFIAGVWYEQYF. DNA for the CDR3: TGTGCCAGCAGTTTCATAGCGGGAGTGTGGTACGAGCAGTACTTC. The full variable domain, its missing parts supplied by reference TRBV28 and TRBJ2-7, is DVKVTQSSRYLVKRTGEKVFLECVQDMDHENMFWYRQDPGLGLRLIYFSYDVKMKEKGDIPEGYSVSREKKERFSLILESASTNQTSMYLCASSFIAGVWYEQYFGPGTRLTVT.

The chain links TRBV7-9 to TRBJ2-1; D gene unclear. Germline V CDR1 and CDR2: SEHNR, FQNEAQ (reference sequence). The length of the CDR3 is 13 residues. V lost 7 bases to trimming and J lost 5 bases, with 12 bases between them. CDR3 bases: TGTGCCAGCATCCGCCTCGGCCACAATGAGCAGTTCTTC. This gives the protein CASIRLGHNEQFF.

The gene calls are TRBV6-6 and TRBJ1-5; D not certain. With 6 bases removed from V and 6 bases from J, the gap between germline ends came to 15 bases. The CDR3 consists of 14 residues. Germline assignment: CDR1 MNHNY and CDR2 SVGAGI (reference sequence). For the CDR3, the DNA is TGTGCCAGCAGGACCGGGAGGGCCCCTCAGCCCCAGCATTTT. It codes for CASRTGRAPQPQHF.

The chain joins TRBV5-6 to TRBJ1-2, with TRBD1 as a possible D gene (5 bases). Germline CDR1 is SGHDT and CDR2 is YYEEEE. The CDR3 is 15 residues long. Trimming cost V 4 bases and J 0 bases, with 13 bases left between them. CDR3 sequence (DNA): TGTGCCAGCAGCCCGGACACGGGAGCTAACTATGGCTACACCTTC. It codes for CASSPDTGANYGYTF.

The chain combines TRBV9 with TRBJ2-3; 7 bases match TRBD2. V lost 4 bases to trimming and J lost 2 bases; unmatched junction nucleotides: 7. CDR1 SGDLS and CDR2 YYNGEE come from the germline V gene. The CDR3 length is 15 residues. The CDR3 bases are TGTGCCAGCAGCCCAAGGGACTATTCCACAGATACGCAGTATTTT. This codes for CASSPRDYSTDTQYF.

This clone was picked up a small number of times. The rearrangement uses TRBV9 and TRBJ1-2, with 11 bases aligning to TRBD1. This CDR3 comprises 17 residues. The germline gives CDR1 SGDLS, CDR2 YYNGEE. V was clipped by 4 bases and J by 0 bases; unmatched bases: 8. Here the CDR3 DNA reads TGTGCCAGCAGCCCGGGGGACAGGGGGTTTGCTAACTATGGCTACACCTTC. Its translation is CASSPGDRGFANYGYTF. Full variable domain (remainder filled in from reference TRBV9 and TRBJ1-2): DSGVTQTPKHLITATGQRVTLRCSPRSGDLSVYWYQQSLDQGLQFLIQYYNGEERAKGNILERFSAQQFPDLHSELNLSSLELGDSALYFCASSPGDRGFANYGYTFGSGTRLTVV.

The genes are TRBV19 and TRBJ1-6; D gene ambiguous. This CDR3 contains 12 residues. V shed 4 bases and J shed 9 bases, with 7 bases lying between them. The germline V gene has CDR1 LNHDA and CDR2 SQIVND (reference sequence). CDR3 nucleotides: TGTGCCAGTAGTACTCTCGGTTCACCCCTCCACTTT. Protein sequence: CASSTLGSPLHF.

V usage is TRBV29-1 and J usage is TRBJ1-2; the D gene is possibly TRBD1 (5 bases). Germline CDR1 is SQVTM and CDR2 is ANQGSEA. CDR3 length: 13 amino acids. The V and J ends lost 0 bases and 13 bases respectively, with 18 bases between them. The CDR3 sequence is CSVEDGRGQAGTF. The CDR3 DNA reads as TGCAGCGTTGAAGATGGCCGGGGCCAGGCTGGCACCTTC.

This clone occurred once. V usage is TRBV10-3 and J usage is TRBJ1-1; D may be TRBD1 (5 bases). CDR1 ENHRY and CDR2 SYGVKD come from the germline V gene. Trimming removed 4 bases at V and 10 bases at J, with 10 bases between. This CDR3 has 11 amino acids. CDR3 bases: TGTGCCATCAGTGCGGGGACGCGAGCTTTCTTT. Its protein product is CAISAGTRAFF.

The chain employs TRBV15 and TRBJ1-3; D unresolved. CDR3 length: 15 amino acids. Germline CDR1 reads LNHNV; CDR2 reads YYDKDF (reference sequence). Trimming removed 0 bases at V and 2 bases at J, with 8 bases between. This chain's CDR3 is CATSRDLGTGNTIYF. CDR3 sequence (DNA): TGTGCCACCAGCAGAGATCTAGGGACTGGAAACACCATATATTTT.

The genes are TRBV27 and TRBJ1-2; no reliable D call. CDR1 and CDR2 (germline): MNHEY, SMNVEV (reference sequence). The CDR3 is 15 residues long. Trimming took 2 bases from V and 8 from J, leaving 18 bases between them. For the CDR3, the DNA is TGTGCCAGCAGTTTAGGATTAGGAGTGAGTGAGGGCTACACCTTC. This encodes CASSLGLGVSEGYTF.

The CDR3 DNA follows: TGTGCCAGTAGTAAGACTAGCGGGGGGGCCCAAACCGGGGAGCTGTTTTTT. This gives the protein CASSKTSGGAQTGELFF. The chain has TRBV19 and TRBJ2-2; 14 nucleotides line up with TRBD2. This CDR3 has 17 amino acids. Germline V CDR1 and CDR2: LNHDA, SQIVND (reference sequence). V trimming: 4 bases; J trimming: 5 bases; junction bases outside the gene matches: 6. The full variable domain, with the rest looked up from reference TRBV19 and TRBJ2-2, is DGGITQSPKYLFRKEGQNVTLSCEQNLNHDAMYWYRQDPGQGLRLIYYSQIVNDFQKGDIAEGYSVSREKKESFPLTVTSAQKNPTAFYLCASSKTSGGAQTGELFFGEGSRLTVL.

This clone has just a few counts. This chain links TRBV10-1 with TRBJ2-7; 8 bases match TRBD2. V trimming: 5 bases; J trimming: 2 bases; junction bases outside the gene matches: 5. The CDR3 sequence is 14 residues long. CDR1 and CDR2 (germline): WNHNN, SYGVQD (reference sequence). The CDR3 sequence is CASSQERETYEQYF. CDR3 coding DNA: TGCGCCAGCAGTCAGGAGCGGGAGACCTACGAGCAGTACTTC.